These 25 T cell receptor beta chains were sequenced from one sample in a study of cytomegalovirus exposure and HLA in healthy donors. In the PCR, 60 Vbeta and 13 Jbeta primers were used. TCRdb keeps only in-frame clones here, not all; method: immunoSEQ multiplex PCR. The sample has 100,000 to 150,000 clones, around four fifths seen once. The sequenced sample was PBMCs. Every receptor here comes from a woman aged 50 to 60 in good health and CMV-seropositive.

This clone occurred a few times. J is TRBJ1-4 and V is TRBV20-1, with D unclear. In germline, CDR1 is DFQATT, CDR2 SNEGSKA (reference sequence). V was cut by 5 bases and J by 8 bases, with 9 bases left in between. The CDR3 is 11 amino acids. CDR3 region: CSAGAGEKLFF. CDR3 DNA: TGCAGTGCTGGCGCCGGGGAAAAACTGTTTTTT.

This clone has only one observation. CDR3 DNA sequence: TGTGCCAGCAGTTACCACGGGGAATATAGCAATCAGCCCCAGCATTTT. It codes for CASSYHGEYSNQPQHF. The chain is built from TRBV6-6 and TRBJ1-5; D is uncertain. Germline values: CDR1 MNHNY, CDR2 SVGAGI (reference sequence). Trimming cost V 2 bases and J 0 bases, with 11 bases left between them. This CDR3 spans 16 amino acids.

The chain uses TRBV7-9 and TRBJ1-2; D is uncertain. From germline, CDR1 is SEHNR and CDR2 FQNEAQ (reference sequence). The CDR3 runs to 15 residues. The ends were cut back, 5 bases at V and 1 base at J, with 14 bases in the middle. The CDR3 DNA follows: TGTGCCAGCAGCCCCCCAGGCTGGATTAACTATGGCTACACCTTC. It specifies CASSPPGWINYGYTF.

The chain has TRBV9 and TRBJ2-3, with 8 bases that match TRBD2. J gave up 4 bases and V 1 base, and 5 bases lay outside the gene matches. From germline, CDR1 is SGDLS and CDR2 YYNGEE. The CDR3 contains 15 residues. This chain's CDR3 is CASSVYGGESDTQYF. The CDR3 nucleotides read TGTGCCAGCAGCGTATACGGGGGGGAGTCAGATACGCAGTATTTT.

The CDR3 DNA sequence: TGTGCCAGCAGCTTAGGACTAGCGGGACGTAACAATGAGCAGTTCTTC. Residues: CASSLGLAGRNNEQFF. The V gene is TRBV7-9, the J gene TRBJ2-1; 11 nucleotides agree with TRBD2. The V gene end was trimmed by 1 base and the J gene end by 5 bases; junction bases not matched to a gene: 4. The CDR3 runs to 16 residues. Germline CDR1 SEHNR, CDR2 FQNEAQ (reference sequence).

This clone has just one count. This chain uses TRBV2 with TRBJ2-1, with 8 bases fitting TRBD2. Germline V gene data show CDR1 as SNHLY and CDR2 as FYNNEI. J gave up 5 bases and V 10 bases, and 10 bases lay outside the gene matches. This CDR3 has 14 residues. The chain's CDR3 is CATGGEATHNEQFF. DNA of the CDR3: TGTGCCACCGGGGGGGAGGCTACCCACAATGAGCAGTTCTTC. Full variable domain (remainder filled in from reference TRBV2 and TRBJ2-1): EPEVTQTPSHQVTQMGQEVILRCVPISNHLYFYWYRQILGQKVEFLVSFYNNEISEKSEIFDDQFSVERPDGSNFTLKIRSTKLEDSAMYFCATGGEATHNEQFFGPGTRLTVL.

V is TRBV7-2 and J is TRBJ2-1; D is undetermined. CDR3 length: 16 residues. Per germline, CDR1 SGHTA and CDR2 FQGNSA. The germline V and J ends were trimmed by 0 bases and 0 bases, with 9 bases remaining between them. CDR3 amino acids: CASSLAGIRSYNEQFF. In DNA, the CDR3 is TGTGCCAGCAGCTTAGCCGGTATTCGCTCCTACAATGAGCAGTTCTTC.

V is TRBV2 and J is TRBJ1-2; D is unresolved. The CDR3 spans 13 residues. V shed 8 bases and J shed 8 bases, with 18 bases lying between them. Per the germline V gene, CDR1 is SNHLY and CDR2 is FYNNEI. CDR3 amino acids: CASFREFGNGYTF. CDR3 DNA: TGTGCCAGCTTTCGGGAATTCGGTAACGGCTACACCTTC.

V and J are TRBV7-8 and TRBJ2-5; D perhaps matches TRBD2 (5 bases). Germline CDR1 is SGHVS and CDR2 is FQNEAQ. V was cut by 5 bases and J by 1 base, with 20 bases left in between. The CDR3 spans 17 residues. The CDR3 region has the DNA TGTGCCAGCAGCGCGCAGCGCCTAGGACGGGGCCAAGAGACCCAGTACTTC. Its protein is CASSAQRLGRGQETQYF.

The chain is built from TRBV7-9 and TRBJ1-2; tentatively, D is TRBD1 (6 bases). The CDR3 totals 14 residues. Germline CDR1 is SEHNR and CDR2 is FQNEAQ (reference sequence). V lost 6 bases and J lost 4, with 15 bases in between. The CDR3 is CASSFYRASYGYTF. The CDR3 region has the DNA TGTGCCAGCAGTTTCTACAGGGCGTCCTATGGCTACACCTTC.

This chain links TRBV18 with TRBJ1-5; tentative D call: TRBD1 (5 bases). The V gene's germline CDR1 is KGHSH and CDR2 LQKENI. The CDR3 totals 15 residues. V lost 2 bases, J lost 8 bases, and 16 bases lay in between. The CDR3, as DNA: TGTGCCAGCTCACCAAGAGCGGGGGGTTTGGAGCCCCAGCATTTT. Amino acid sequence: CASSPRAGGLEPQHF.

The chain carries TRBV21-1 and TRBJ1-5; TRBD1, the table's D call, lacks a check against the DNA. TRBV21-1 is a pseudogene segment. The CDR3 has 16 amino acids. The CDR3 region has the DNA TGTGCCAGCAGCCGTGGGGCATATTATAGCAATCAGCCCCAGCATTTT. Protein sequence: CASSRGAYYSNQPQHF.

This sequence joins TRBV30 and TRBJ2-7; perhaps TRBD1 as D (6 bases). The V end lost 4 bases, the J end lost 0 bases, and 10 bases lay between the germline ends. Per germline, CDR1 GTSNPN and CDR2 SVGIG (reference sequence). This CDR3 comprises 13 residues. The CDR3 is CAWTRQDSYEQYF. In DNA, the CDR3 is TGTGCCTGGACACGACAGGACTCCTACGAGCAGTACTTC.

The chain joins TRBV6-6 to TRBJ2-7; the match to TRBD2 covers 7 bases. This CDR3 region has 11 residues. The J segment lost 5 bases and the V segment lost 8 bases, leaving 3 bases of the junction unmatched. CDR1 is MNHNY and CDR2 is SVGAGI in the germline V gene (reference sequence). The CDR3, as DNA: TGTGCCAGCGGGAGGGTAAACGAGCAGTACTTC. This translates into CASGRVNEQYF.

CDR3 sequence reads: CATSRSLADEGDTQYF. The CDR3 nucleotides are TGTGCCACCAGCAGATCACTAGCGGACGAAGGGGATACGCAGTATTTT. V and J are TRBV15 and TRBJ2-3; 8 bases are shared with TRBD2. Looked up from germline, CDR1 is LNHNV and CDR2 is YYDKDF (reference sequence). The CDR3 spans 16 residues. After removal of 2 bases from V and 6 bases from J, the junction contained 10 bases not matched to a gene.

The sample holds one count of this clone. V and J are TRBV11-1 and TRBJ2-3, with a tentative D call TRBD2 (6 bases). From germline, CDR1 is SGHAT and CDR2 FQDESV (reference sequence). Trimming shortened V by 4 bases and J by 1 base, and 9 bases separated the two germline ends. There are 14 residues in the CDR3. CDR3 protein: CASSSGEGTDTQYF. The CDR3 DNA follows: TGTGCCAGCAGCTCGGGGGAGGGCACAGATACGCAGTATTTT.

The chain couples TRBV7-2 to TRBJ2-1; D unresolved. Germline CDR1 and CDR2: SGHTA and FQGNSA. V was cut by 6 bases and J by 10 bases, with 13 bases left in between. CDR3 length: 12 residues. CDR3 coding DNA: TGTGCCAGCAGAGACATCGGAACCGAGCAGTTCTTC. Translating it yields CASRDIGTEQFF. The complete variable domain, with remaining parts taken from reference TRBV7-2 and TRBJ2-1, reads GAGVSQSPSNKVTEKGKDVELRCDPISGHTALYWYRQSLGQGLEFLIYFQGNSAPDKSGLPSDRFSAERTGGSVSTLTIQRTQQEDSAVYLCASRDIGTEQFFGPGTRLTVL.

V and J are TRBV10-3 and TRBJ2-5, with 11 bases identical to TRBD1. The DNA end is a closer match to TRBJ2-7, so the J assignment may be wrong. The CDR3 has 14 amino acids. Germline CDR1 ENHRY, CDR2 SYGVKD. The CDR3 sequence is CAITGQGALTEQYF. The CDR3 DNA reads TGTGCCATCACCGGACAGGGGGCCCTAACCGAGCAGTACTTC.

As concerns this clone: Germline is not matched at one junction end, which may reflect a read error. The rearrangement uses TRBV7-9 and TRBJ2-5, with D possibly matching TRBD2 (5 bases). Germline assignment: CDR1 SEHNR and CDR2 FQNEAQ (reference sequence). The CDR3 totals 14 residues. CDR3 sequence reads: CSSSLQAAVETQYF. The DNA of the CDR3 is TGTTCCAGCAGCTTACAAGCGGCCGTCGAGACCCAGTACTTC.

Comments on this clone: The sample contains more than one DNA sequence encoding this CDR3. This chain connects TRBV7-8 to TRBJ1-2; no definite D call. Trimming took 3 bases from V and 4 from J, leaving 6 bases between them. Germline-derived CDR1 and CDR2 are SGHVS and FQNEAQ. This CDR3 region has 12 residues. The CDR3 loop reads CASSFGAYGYTF. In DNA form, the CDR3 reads TGTGCCAGCAGCTTTGGAGCCTATGGCTACACCTTC. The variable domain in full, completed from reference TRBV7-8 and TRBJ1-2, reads GAGVSQSPRYKVAKRGQDVALRCDPISGHVSLFWYQQALGQGPEFLTYFQNEAQLDKSGLPSDRFFAERPEGSVSTLKIQRTQQEDSAVYLCASSFGAYGYTFGSGTRLTVV.

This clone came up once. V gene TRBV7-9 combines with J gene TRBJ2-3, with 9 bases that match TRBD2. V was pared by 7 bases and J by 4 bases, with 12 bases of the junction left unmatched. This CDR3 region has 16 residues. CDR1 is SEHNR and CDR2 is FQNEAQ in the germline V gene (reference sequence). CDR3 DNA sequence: TGTGCCAGCACTTCCGGGCTAGCGGGATACGCAGATACGCAGTATTTT. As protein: CASTSGLAGYADTQYF.

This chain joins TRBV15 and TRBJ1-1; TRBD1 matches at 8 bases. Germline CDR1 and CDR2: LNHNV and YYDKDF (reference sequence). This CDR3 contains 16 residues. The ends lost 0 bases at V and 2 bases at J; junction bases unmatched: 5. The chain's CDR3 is CATSRDPGQDNTEAFF. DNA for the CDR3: TGTGCCACCAGCAGAGACCCGGGACAGGACAACACTGAAGCTTTCTTT.

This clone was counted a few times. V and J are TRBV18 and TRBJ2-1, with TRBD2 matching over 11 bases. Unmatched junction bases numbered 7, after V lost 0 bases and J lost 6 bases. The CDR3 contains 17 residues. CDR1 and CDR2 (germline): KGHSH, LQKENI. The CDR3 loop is CASSPPAGTSGGNEQFF. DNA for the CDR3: TGTGCCAGCTCACCACCTGCGGGAACTAGCGGGGGCAATGAGCAGTTCTTC.

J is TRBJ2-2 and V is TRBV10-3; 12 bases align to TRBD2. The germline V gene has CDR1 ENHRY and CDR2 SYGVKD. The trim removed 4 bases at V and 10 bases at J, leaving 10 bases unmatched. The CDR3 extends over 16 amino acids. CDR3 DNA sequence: TGTGCCATCAGTGTGTCTAGCGGGGGGGGTATGGTGGAGCTGTTTTTT. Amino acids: CAISVSSGGGMVELFF.

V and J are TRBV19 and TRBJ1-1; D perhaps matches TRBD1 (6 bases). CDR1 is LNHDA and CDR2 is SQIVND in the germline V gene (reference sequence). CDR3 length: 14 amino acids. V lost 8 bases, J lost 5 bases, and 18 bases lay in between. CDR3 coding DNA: TGTGCCAGTTTTGCCACCAGGGGCAGGACTGAAGCTTTCTTT. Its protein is CASFATRGRTEAFF.